The 11 T cell receptor beta chains presented below share a single source sample, sequenced in a study of blood T cell repertoires in COVID-19. Method: immunoSEQ multiplex PCR; TCRdb's copy keeps in-frame clones and lacks some. This table has 55,000 or so clones, 75% to 85% appearing once. Sequencing was done on a sample of peripheral blood. These receptor sequences come from a human donor in a cohort sampled during active COVID-19.

The rearrangement links TRBV10-2 to TRBJ2-3, with 7 nucleotides matching TRBD2. The CDR3 contains 16 residues. Germline values: CDR1 WSHSY, CDR2 SAAADI. V dropped 3 bases and J dropped 0; count of bases not matched to a gene: 6. The CDR3: CASSDAETSSTDTQYF. The CDR3 nucleotides are TGCGCCAGCAGTGATGCCGAGACTAGCAGCACAGATACGCAGTATTTT.

The chain joins TRBV6-4 to TRBJ2-2; D is perhaps TRBD2 (6 bases). Germline CDR1 reads MRHNA; CDR2 reads SNTAGT. This CDR3 is built from 16 residues. The V end was cut by 2 bases, the J end by 3 bases, with 13 bases between. CDR3 residues: CASSDRERRDTGELFF. The DNA of the CDR3 is TGTGCCAGCAGTGACCGGGAGAGGCGGGACACCGGGGAGCTGTTTTTT.

This clone was counted once. V is TRBV28 and J is TRBJ1-1, with D uncertain. V was clipped by 8 bases and J by 1 base, with 17 bases between them. This CDR3 has 15 amino acids. CDR1 and CDR2 (germline): MDHEN, SYDVKM. The CDR3 coding sequence is TGTGCCAGCCATTCTCTTGTGGGGAGGAACACTGAAGCTTTCTTT. Amino acids: CASHSLVGRNTEAFF.

The chain has TRBV2 and TRBJ2-5; TRBD2 agrees at 10 bases. The V gene end was trimmed by 8 bases and the J gene end by 3 bases; junction bases not matched to a gene: 12. The CDR3 covers 16 residues. Germline V CDR1 and CDR2: SNHLY, FYNNEI. The CDR3 loop is CASEKGLAGVKETQYF. CDR3 DNA sequence: TGTGCCAGCGAGAAGGGCCTAGCGGGAGTCAAAGAGACCCAGTACTTC. Full variable domain (rest looked up from reference TRBV2 and TRBJ2-5): EPEVTQTPSHQVTQMGQEVILRCVPISNHLYFYWYRQILGQKVEFLVSFYNNEISEKSEIFDDQFSVERPDGSNFTLKIRSTKLEDSAMYFCASEKGLAGVKETQYFGPGTRLLVL.

The V gene is TRBV4-3, the J gene TRBJ2-3, with 8 positions matching TRBD2. There are 17 residues in the CDR3. Trimming took 0 bases from V and 1 from J; bases not matched to a gene: 6. Germline values: CDR1 LGHNA, CDR2 YSLEER. CDR3 sequence: CASSQDVSGRGTDTQYF. The CDR3 DNA reads TGCGCCAGCAGCCAAGATGTGAGCGGGAGAGGCACAGATACGCAGTATTTT.

CDR3: CASSFDTEAFF. CDR3 in DNA: TGTGCCAGCAGCTTCGACACTGAAGCTTTCTTT. J is TRBJ1-1 and V is TRBV12-3 or TRBV12-4, with unresolved D. The CDR3 is 11 residues long. Trimming shortened V by 6 bases and J by 3 bases, and 5 bases separated the two germline ends.

The genes are TRBV27 and TRBJ2-7, with TRBD1 matching 10 bases. This CDR3 region has 15 residues. The ends lost 3 bases at V and 3 bases at J; junction bases unmatched: 5. CDR1 is MNHEY, CDR2 SMNVEV, per germline (reference sequence). CDR3 amino acids: CASSFSDRGVYEQYF. DNA for the CDR3: TGTGCCAGCAGTTTCTCGGACAGGGGGGTCTACGAGCAGTACTTC.

The CDR3 protein is CASSLGQGTEAFF. The CDR3 nucleotides are TGTGCCAGCAGCTTAGGACAGGGCACTGAAGCTTTCTTT. The chain is built from TRBV11-3 and TRBJ1-1; 7 nucleotides align to TRBD1. In germline, CDR1 is SGHNT, CDR2 YENEEA. J lost 4 bases, V lost 1 base, and 0 bases had no gene match. CDR3 length: 13 residues.

This sequence joins TRBV7-9 and TRBJ2-5; 8 bases match TRBD2. J was trimmed by 4 bases and V by 5 bases; bases with no gene match: 3. Germline loops: CDR1 SEHNR, CDR2 FQNEAQ (reference sequence). The CDR3 covers 13 residues. The CDR3 loop reads CASSLRGGETQYF. CDR3 sequence (DNA): TGTGCCAGCAGCCTCCGGGGGGGAGAGACCCAGTACTTC.

The chain carries TRBV7-2 and TRBJ2-7; 9 bases map to TRBD2. With V trimmed by 2 bases and J by 5 bases, 13 bases remained unmatched. The CDR3 has 17 amino acids. CDR1 and CDR2 (germline): SGHTA, FQGNSA. The CDR3 nucleotides read TGTGCCAGCAGCTTACCCCCTAGCGGGGTCAGGGGGGACGAGCAGTACTTC. This codes for CASSLPPSGVRGDEQYF.

The chain has TRBV29-1 and TRBJ1-1; a weak D match, TRBD1 (5 bases). The CDR3 sequence is 10 residues long. Germline V gene lookup returns CDR1 SQVTM and CDR2 ANQGSEA. The CDR3 loop reads CMGGDTEAFF. CDR3 DNA sequence: TGCATGGGAGGGGACACTGAAGCTTTCTTT.